These 21 T cell receptor beta chains share one sample of origin, sequenced in a study of T cell repertoires in cytomegalovirus infection. No antigen is known for these receptors. A single record per CDR3 protein comes from TCRdb applying MiXCR to the reads. The top ten hold around 45% of the sample, which has about 470,000 distinct CDR3 sequences, under 45% seen once. Sample: cultured PBMCs, taken from culture after CMV antigen stimulation. The receptors derive from a human donor in good health (CMV status not recorded). Some clones in this sample may be carry-over from other donors' samples.

This clonotype was picked up a small number of times. The chain uses TRBV7-2 and TRBJ2-2; D not certain. CDR3 length equals 15 residues. V gave up 1 base and J gave up 3 bases, with 9 bases separating them. The V gene's germline CDR1 is SGHTA and CDR2 FQGNSA. CDR3 DNA sequence: TGTGCCAGCAGCTTAGTGCCCCAACACACCGGGGAGCTGTTTTTT. This translates into CASSLVPQHTGELFF.

This rearrangement joins TRBV20-1 to TRBJ2-3; 8 bases are shared with TRBD2. Trimming cost V 3 bases and J 0 bases; bases outside gene matches: 11. The CDR3 covers 17 residues. Germline loops: CDR1 DFQATT, CDR2 SNEGSKA (reference sequence). The CDR3 spells CSARDDGGALSTDTQYF. CDR3 bases: TGCAGTGCTAGGGACGACGGGGGGGCCCTTAGCACAGATACGCAGTATTTT.

V is TRBV12-3 or TRBV12-4 and J is TRBJ1-2; 8 bases line up with TRBD1. The V and J ends lost 7 bases and 4 bases, in that order; junction bases with no gene match: 8. The CDR3 sequence is 14 residues long. The CDR3, as DNA: TGTGCCAGCATTCCGACAGGGGTTAGCTATGGCTACACCTTC. Translating it yields CASIPTGVSYGYTF.

This clonotype has only a few counts. This sequence joins TRBV10-3 and TRBJ1-1; D may be TRBD1 (6 bases). The germline V gene has CDR1 ENHRY and CDR2 SYGVKD. V lost 5 bases to trimming and J lost 3 bases, with 10 bases between them. The CDR3 runs to 13 residues. The CDR3 sequence: CAISQGRDTEAFF. The CDR3 nucleotides read TGTGCCATCAGTCAGGGGAGGGACACTGAAGCTTTCTTT.

This clonotype was seen more than once but under ten times. The genes are TRBV7-3 and TRBJ2-3; 8 bases align to TRBD2. Trimming cost V 4 bases and J 1 base; bases outside gene matches: 7. The length of the CDR3 is 16 residues. In germline, CDR1 is SGHTA, CDR2 FQGTGA. In DNA form, the CDR3 reads TGTGCCAGCAGCTCCGAGGGGCGGGGGGGCACAGATACGCAGTATTTT. Encoded protein: CASSSEGRGGTDTQYF.

This clonotype has more than one count but fewer than ten. The chain uses TRBV6-1 and TRBJ2-1; D remains ambiguous. Germline V lookup: CDR1 MNHNS, CDR2 SASEGT. Trimming left V 10 bases short and J 7 bases short, with 14 bases between. The CDR3 contains 12 residues. The CDR3 DNA reads as TGTGCCACCCCAAATTTCGGGAATGAGCAGTTCTTC. Amino acid sequence: CATPNFGNEQFF.

This clonotype was seen at least ten times. The gene calls are TRBV7-2 and TRBJ2-7; D unclear. The ends were cut back, 2 bases at V and 4 bases at J, with 3 bases in the middle. CDR1 SGHTA and CDR2 FQGNSA come from the germline V gene. This CDR3 spans 11 amino acids. The CDR3 loop reads CASSLKYEQYF. The CDR3, as DNA: TGTGCCAGCAGCTTAAAATACGAGCAGTACTTC.

This clonotype turned up a few times. V and J are TRBV20-1 and TRBJ2-7; 7 bases align to TRBD2. The germline V gene has CDR1 DFQATT and CDR2 SNEGSKA (reference sequence). The CDR3 loop spans 15 amino acids. Unmatched junction bases numbered 9, after V lost 1 base and J lost 3 bases. The CDR3 region has the DNA TGCAGTGCTAGAGGCGAACGCGGGAGCTTCTACGAGCAGTACTTC. This encodes CSARGERGSFYEQYF.

This chain connects TRBV7-8 to TRBJ2-1, with D perhaps being TRBD1 or TRBD2 (5 bases each). Trimming removed 1 base at V and 6 bases at J, with 19 bases between. Germline V gene sequence: CDR1 SGHVS, CDR2 FQNEAQ. The CDR3 totals 17 residues. The DNA for the CDR3 is TGTGCCAGCAGCTTAGTCAAGGGGACCACGATTAGCAATGAGCAGTTCTTC. Translating gives CASSLVKGTTISNEQFF.

This clonotype showed up just a few times. V usage is TRBV7-6 and J usage is TRBJ2-1; no firm D call. Trimming left V 4 bases short and J 1 base short, with 8 bases between. The CDR3 length is 14 residues. CDR1 SGHVS and CDR2 FNYEAQ come from the germline V gene. The CDR3 reads CASSSMRSYNEQFF. In DNA, the CDR3 is TGTGCCAGCAGCTCAATGAGGTCCTACAATGAGCAGTTCTTC.

The chain combines TRBV7-2 with TRBJ1-5, with D hard to call. V was shortened by 6 bases and J by 7 bases, with 13 bases between the two germline ends. The CDR3 length is 13 residues. CDR1 and CDR2 (germline): SGHTA, FQGNSA. The CDR3 loop reads CASSPYLRQPQHF. CDR3 nucleotides: TGTGCCAGCAGTCCGTATTTGCGCCAGCCCCAGCATTTT.

This chain links TRBV7-2 with TRBJ2-7, with 8 bases aligning to TRBD2. Germline V lookup: CDR1 SGHTA, CDR2 FQGNSA. The V gene end was trimmed by 5 bases and the J gene end by 4 bases; junction bases not matched to a gene: 13. This CDR3 comprises 16 residues. The DNA of the CDR3 is TGTGCCAGCAGCCCTAACCCGGGGGGGGGGATATACGAGCAGTACTTC. The encoded protein is CASSPNPGGGIYEQYF.

This clonotype was seen a handful of times. The genes are TRBV10-3 and TRBJ2-3; weak D call: TRBD2 (6 bases). The germline CDR1 and CDR2 sequences are ENHRY and SYGVKD. The CDR3 length is 16 residues. V lost 6 bases and J 2 bases, leaving 18 bases between the germline ends. The CDR3 is CAISPSIAATTDTQYF. CDR3 sequence (DNA): TGTGCCATCAGCCCTTCCATAGCGGCGACCACAGATACGCAGTATTTT.

V usage is TRBV7-8 and J usage is TRBJ2-7; possibly TRBD1 or TRBD2 for D (5 bases each). Trimming took 5 bases from V and 3 from J, leaving 17 bases between them. Germline CDR1 reads SGHVS; CDR2 reads FQNEAQ. There are 15 residues in the CDR3. The DNA of the CDR3 is TGTGCCAGCAGCCTCACGGCCGGGACGGTCTACGAGCAGTACTTC. It translates to CASSLTAGTVYEQYF.

The genes are TRBV18 and TRBJ2-5; 8 bases agree with TRBD2. This CDR3 has 14 residues. V lost 6 bases and J lost 3; bases outside the gene matches: 6. Germline V gene data show CDR1 as KGHSH and CDR2 as LQKENI. DNA for the CDR3: TGTGCCAGCTCCTACCCGGGACTAGAAGAGACCCAGTACTTC. It translates to CASSYPGLEETQYF.

The CDR3 here is CASSFGSVTDTQYF. For the CDR3, the DNA is TGCGCCAGCAGCTTTGGTAGCGTCACAGATACGCAGTATTTT. The gene calls are TRBV5-1 and TRBJ2-3; TRBD2 is a possible D gene (5 bases). The germline V gene encodes CDR1 SGHRS and CDR2 YFSETQ. The length of the CDR3 is 14 residues. The V gene lost 2 bases and the J gene lost 2 bases, with 9 bases spanning the gap.

This chain joins TRBV7-7 and TRBJ2-1, with 9 bases fitting TRBD2. This CDR3 region has 14 residues. Germline V gene data show CDR1 as SSHAT and CDR2 as FNYEAQ (reference sequence). Trimming at V came to 3 bases and at J to 10 bases, leaving 7 bases not matched to a gene. The chain's CDR3 is CASSLGGRAGEQFF. The CDR3 DNA reads TGTGCCAGCAGCTTGGGCGGGAGGGCCGGGGAGCAGTTCTTC.

This rearrangement joins TRBV7-9 to TRBJ1-1; D is undetermined. CDR1 is SEHNR and CDR2 is FQNEAQ in the germline V gene (reference sequence). The V and J ends lost 5 bases and 0 bases respectively, with 19 bases between them. The CDR3 extends over 17 amino acids. CDR3 region: CASSEGWGKKVNTEAFF. The CDR3 nucleotides are TGTGCCAGCAGCGAAGGTTGGGGAAAAAAAGTGAACACTGAAGCTTTCTTT.

The chain recombines TRBV7-4 with TRBJ1-2, with 7 bases identical to TRBD1. With V trimmed by 5 bases and J by 4 bases, 7 bases remained unmatched. The CDR3 has 14 amino acids. The germline V gene encodes CDR1 SGHVT and CDR2 SQSDAQ. CDR3 in amino acids: CASSQRGGSYGYTF. CDR3 DNA: TGTGCCAGCAGCCAAAGAGGGGGCAGCTATGGCTACACCTTC.

This chain links TRBV6-6 with TRBJ1-1; D gene ambiguous. CDR3 length equals 14 residues. Trimming pared 0 bases from V and 0 bases from J, leaving 5 bases between. The V gene's germline CDR1 is MNHNY and CDR2 SVGAGI (reference sequence). DNA of the CDR3: TGTGCCAGCAGTTACTCGAGAGTGAACACTGAAGCTTTCTTT. Translated: CASSYSRVNTEAFF.

The chain recombines TRBV20-1 with TRBJ2-3, with a possible D match to TRBD2 (7 bases). The V end was cut by 5 bases, the J end by 4 bases, with 13 bases between. This CDR3 has 13 amino acids. CDR1 DFQATT and CDR2 SNEGSKA come from the germline V gene (reference sequence). The CDR3 region has the DNA TGCAGTGCTGGCCGGGGGGCCGCAGATACGCAGTATTTT. Translating it yields CSAGRGAADTQYF.